A selection of T cell receptor beta chains follows, all from one sample in a study of blood T cell repertoires in COVID-19. Clones were read by immunoSEQ multiplex PCR, and TCRdb kept only the in-frame ones, dropping some. The sample lists about 200,000 clones, around 82% occurring once. What was sequenced was PBMCs or T cells enriched from blood (not recorded which). Source of these receptors: a woman between 55 and 75 years old with acute COVID-19. The CDR3 runs from the conserved cysteine through the conserved F or W. A D gene is named only where the DNA matches it firmly. The listing skips clone size in some rows; elsewhere it reads once, few, many or a size class.

once,.,TRBV10-3,15,TRBJ2-4,TGTGCCATCAGTCAGCAGGGGTTAGCCAAAAACATTCAGTACTTC,CAISQQGLAKNIQYF
.,TRBD1,TRBV3-1/TRBV3-2,14,TRBJ1-2,TGTGCCAGCAGCCAACAACAGGGGGGCTATGGCTACACCTTC,CASSQQQGGYGYTF
few,TRBD1,TRBV14,14,TRBJ1-4,TGTGCCAGCAGCCAAAACAGGGGGCTGGAAAAACTGTTTTTT,CASSQNRGLEKLFF
.,TRBD1,TRBV25-1,14,TRBJ1-6,TGTGCCAGCAGTGAACGACAGGGAGGAATGGCCCTCCACTTT,CASSERQGGMALHF
.,.,TRBV2,15,TRBJ1-2,TGTGCCAGCAGACGGGGGGTAAACCCTAGGGATGGCTACACCTTC,CASRRGVNPRDGYTF
.,TRBD1,TRBV30,13,TRBJ1-2,TGTGCCTGGAGTCGGGTACAGGGGGATGGCTACACCTTC,CAWSRVQGDGYTF
.,TRBD1,TRBV12-3/TRBV12-4,13,TRBJ1-1,TGTGCCAGCAGTGGACAGGCGAACACTGAAGCTTTCTTT,CASSGQANTEAFF
once,.,TRBV6-5,12,TRBJ1-2,TGTGCCAGCAGTTCAGGCTACTATGGCTACACCTTC,CASSSGYYGYTF
.,TRBD1,TRBV7-9,18,TRBJ1-5,TGTGCCAGCAGCTTAGGGTGGACAGGTGCTGTTGGTGATCAGCCCCAGCATTTT,CASSLGWTGAVGDQPQHF
few,.,TRBV5-1,13,TRBJ2-3,TGCGCCAGCAGCCCCGCGAACACAGATACGCAGTATTTT,CASSPANTDTQYF
.,.,TRBV19,14,TRBJ2-1,TGTGCCAGTAGTTTCTATGTACAGTACAATGAGCAGTTCTTC,CASSFYVQYNEQFF
.,.,TRBV30,15,TRBJ1-5,TGTGCCTGCTCACCGGTCGGGAGGGGAGTACAGCCCCAGCATTTT,CACSPVGRGVQPQHF
.,TRBD1,TRBV4-2,16,TRBJ1-5,TGTGCCAGCAGCCAAGAAAGACAGGGCCGCCATCAGCCCCAGCATTTT,CASSQERQGRHQPQHF
.,.,TRBV29-1,17,TRBJ2-1,TGCAGCGTTGAAGATCCCGATGGTAGCGGAGCCTACAATGAGCAGTTCTTC,CSVEDPDGSGAYNEQFF
.,.,TRBV19,16,TRBJ1-2,TGTGCCAGTGCTATCGGAGGGGCTGGAGCTGGTGGGGGCTACACCTTC,CASAIGGAGAGGGYTF
.,TRBD1,TRBV4-3,14,TRBJ1-2,TGCGCCAGCAGCCAAGATCCAGGGGGCTATGGCTACACCTTC,CASSQDPGGYGYTF
.,.,TRBV12-3/TRBV12-4,12,TRBJ2-1,TGTGCCAGCAGTTTATCCCATAATGAGCAGTTCTTC,CASSLSHNEQFF
.,TRBD2,TRBV30,15,TRBJ2-7,TGTGCCTGGAGTGTACGAATTAGCGGGAGTTACGAGCAGTACTTC,CAWSVRISGSYEQYF
.,TRBD2,TRBV2,15,TRBJ2-3,TGTGCCAGCCAAGAGACTAGCGGGGGACGGAATACGCAGTATTTT,CASQETSGGRNTQYF
.,.,TRBV5-1,12,TRBJ2-3,TGCGCCAGCAGACTGAGCACAGATACGCAGTATTTT,CASRLSTDTQYF
few,TRBD1,TRBV5-4,13,TRBJ1-2,TGTGCCAGCAGCGAGGGGACAGACTATGGCTACACCTTC,CASSEGTDYGYTF
.,.,TRBV9,16,TRBJ1-3,TGTGCCAGCAGCCTCGCCCAGCGCTACTCTGGAAACACCATATATTTT,CASSLAQRYSGNTIYF
.,TRBD1,TRBV2,17,TRBJ1-3,TGTGCCAGCAGTGAAGCAGTAGGGACAGATAAAAGGAACACCATATATTTT,CASSEAVGTDKRNTIYF
.,.,TRBV9,13,TRBJ2-1,TGTGCCAGCAGCGAACCGGGGTTAAATGAGCAGTTCTTC,CASSEPGLNEQFF
.,TRBD1,TRBV12-3/TRBV12-4,13,TRBJ1-2,TGTGCCAGCAGTCGGGACAGACCCTATGGCTACACCTTC,CASSRDRPYGYTF
.,TRBD2,TRBV15,15,TRBJ2-4,TGTGCCACCAGCAGAGATTTGGGGGGGAAAAACATTCAGTACTTC,CATSRDLGGKNIQYF
.,TRBD2,TRBV5-4,16,TRBJ2-1,TGTGCCAGCAGCCCGCCCGGGACTAGCGCTTACAATGAGCAGTTCTTC,CASSPPGTSAYNEQFF
.,TRBD1,TRBV12-3/TRBV12-4,12,TRBJ1-1,TGTGCCAGCAGTCGGGACAGAACCCAACCTTTCTTT,CASSRDRTQPFF
.,.,TRBV10-1,13,TRBJ1-1,TGCGCCAGCAGTGAGAACCTGAGGGCTGAAGCTTTCTTT,CASSENLRAEAFF
.,.,TRBV6-1,16,TRBJ1-3,TGTGCCAGCAGTGAAGTAGCCGCGGGGACGGGAAACACCATATATTTT,CASSEVAAGTGNTIYF
.,TRBD1,TRBV19,14,TRBJ2-1,TGTGCCAGTAGTATACAGGGGACAGGGGTTGAGCAGTTCTTC,CASSIQGTGVEQFF
.,.,TRBV3-1/TRBV3-2,12,TRBJ1-5,TGTGCCAGCAGCCAAGAGGGCACCTTACAGCATTTT,CASSQEGTLQHF
.,.,TRBV27,17,TRBJ1-1,TGTGCCAGCAGACTGGGGGCTGGGCAGAGTTCGAACACTGAAGCTTTCTTT,CASRLGAGQSSNTEAFF
.,.,TRBV9,14,TRBJ2-7,TGTGCCAGCAGCGTAGAAAAGATAGCCTACGAGCAGTACTTC,CASSVEKIAYEQYF
once,TRBD2,TRBV19,13,TRBJ2-5,TGTGCCAGTACCTCCGGGAGGGAAGAGACCCAGTACTTC,CASTSGREETQYF
.,.,TRBV4-3,17,TRBJ1-3,TGCGCCAGCAGCCAGGGTCCGCGGGGGGCGAGGGGAAACACCATATATTTT,CASSQGPRGARGNTIYF
.,TRBD2,TRBV4-1,18,TRBJ2-1,TGCGCCAGCAGCCGAACAGGCAGCGGGAGGAAATCCTACAATGAGCAGTTCTTC,CASSRTGSGRKSYNEQFF
.,.,TRBV19,18,TRBJ1-3,TGTGCCAGTAGTATAGATCGGCGAGTCAAGAGGGCTGGAAACACCATATATTTT,CASSIDRRVKRAGNTIYF
once,TRBD1,TRBV24-1,15,TRBJ2-3,TGTGCCACCAGTCCATCGGGACAGGGCTCAGATACGCAGTATTTT,CATSPSGQGSDTQYF
.,.,TRBV3-1/TRBV3-2,15,TRBJ1-2,TGTGCCAGCAGCCAAGATAAAGGGGAAAGAGGTGGCTACACCTTC,CASSQDKGERGGYTF
.,TRBD2,TRBV11-3,16,TRBJ2-1,TGTGCCAGCAGCCGACGGGCGCGGGAGGGGTACAATGAGCAGTTCTTC,CASSRRAREGYNEQFF
.,TRBD1,TRBV7-9,14,TRBJ1-2,TGTGCCAGCAGCTTAGGTGGACAGGTCTATGGCTACACCTTC,CASSLGGQVYGYTF
few,.,TRBV28,12,TRBJ1-1,TGTGCCAGCAGTACACAGCACACTGAAGCTTTCTTT,CASSTQHTEAFF
few,.,TRBV4-3,15,TRBJ1-2,TGCGCCAGCAGCCAAGCTTGGGGGCGAGAGGATGGCTACACCTTC,CASSQAWGREDGYTF
once,TRBD1,TRBV5-1,14,TRBJ2-7,TGCGCCAGCAGCTTGGACAGGGGCTTGAGCGAGCAGTACTTC,CASSLDRGLSEQYF